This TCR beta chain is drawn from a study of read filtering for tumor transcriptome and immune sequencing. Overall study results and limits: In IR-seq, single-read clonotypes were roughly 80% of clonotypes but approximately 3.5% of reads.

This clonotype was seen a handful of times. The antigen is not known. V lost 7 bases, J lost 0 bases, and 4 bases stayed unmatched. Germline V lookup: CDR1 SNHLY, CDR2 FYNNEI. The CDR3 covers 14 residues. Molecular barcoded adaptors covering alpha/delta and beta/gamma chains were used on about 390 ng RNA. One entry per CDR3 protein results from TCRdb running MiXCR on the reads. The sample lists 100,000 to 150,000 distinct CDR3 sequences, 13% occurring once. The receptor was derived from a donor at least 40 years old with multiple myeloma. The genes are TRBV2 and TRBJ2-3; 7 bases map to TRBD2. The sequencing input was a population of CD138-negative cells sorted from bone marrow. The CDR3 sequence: CASTERGSTDTQYF. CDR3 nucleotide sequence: TGTGCCAGCACCGAGCGGGGTAGCACAGATACGCAGTATTTT.